What follows are 20 T cell receptor beta chains derived from one specimen sequenced in a study of shared clonotypes between healthy human individuals. Some clones are missing from TCRdb's copy, which holds only in-frame ones; the method was immunoSEQ multiplex PCR. The sample shows some 2.4 million clones, 80% to 95% of them seen only once. Sample: naive CD4+ T cells from PBMCs. The sample's subset: CD45RA+ positively selected. The receptors come from a man younger than 30 in good health. Some clones in this sample may be carry-over from other donors' samples.

The V and J genes are TRBV6-5 and TRBJ1-1; 9 bases map to TRBD1. V gave up 7 bases and J gave up 13 bases; unmatched junction bases: 7. This CDR3 has 11 residues. Germline V gene lookup returns CDR1 MNHEY and CDR2 SVGAGI. The chain's CDR3 is CASIGGTGFFF. CDR3 in DNA: TGTGCCAGCATCGGAGGGACAGGGTTTTTCTTT.

Turning to this clone: Other DNA sequences within the sample encode an identical CDR3. The gene calls are TRBV7-2 and TRBJ2-1; 9 bases agree with TRBD2. CDR3 length: 15 amino acids. Germline V gene lookup returns CDR1 SGHTA and CDR2 FQGNSA. V dropped 3 bases and J dropped 0; count of bases not matched to a gene: 0. CDR3 sequence (DNA): TGTGCCAGCAGCTTTAGCGGGAGCTCCTACAATGAGCAGTTCTTC. Amino acid sequence: CASSFSGSSYNEQFF.

V gene TRBV9 combines with J gene TRBJ2-1, with D hard to call. Germline assignment: CDR1 SGDLS and CDR2 YYNGEE. Between the trimmed V and J ends, which lost 2 bases and 3 bases, there was a span of 12 bases. The CDR3 contains 15 residues. CDR3 nucleotides: TGTGCCAGCAGCGTCGGAGAAACACTCTACAATGAGCAGTTCTTC. Its translation: CASSVGETLYNEQFF.

The chain carries TRBV5-1 and TRBJ2-1, with D perhaps matching TRBD2 (5 bases). Trimming left V 0 bases short and J 3 bases short, with 10 bases between. This CDR3 has 15 amino acids. Germline V gene sequence: CDR1 SGHRS, CDR2 YFSETQ. The CDR3 protein is CASSLGTADYNEQFF. Here the CDR3 DNA reads TGCGCCAGCAGCTTGGGTACAGCGGACTACAATGAGCAGTTCTTC.

This sequence joins TRBV27 and TRBJ2-5, with D possibly matching TRBD1 (6 bases). The CDR3 loop spans 13 amino acids. Germline-derived CDR1 and CDR2 are MNHEY and SMNVEV (reference sequence). With 5 bases removed from V and 5 bases from J, the gap between germline ends came to 12 bases. CDR3 nucleotides: TGTGCCAGCAGTAACAGGGTTTGGGAGACCCAGTACTTC. Translating gives CASSNRVWETQYF.

In the case of this clone: A junction boundary mismatches the germline segment, possibly from a read error. The rearrangement uses TRBV5-6 and TRBJ1-2; D may be TRBD1 (5 bases). The CDR3 has 15 amino acids. The V gene's germline CDR1 is SGHDT and CDR2 YYEEEE. CDR3 nucleotides: TGTGCCAGCACCTTGGGGTCTCAGGGTAACTATGGCTACACCTTC. Residues: CASTLGSQGNYGYTF.

This chain joins TRBV5-1 and TRBJ2-3; the match to TRBD1 covers 9 bases. V shed 5 bases and J 3 bases; nucleotides not matched to a gene: 10. CDR3 size: 16 residues. Germline lookup yields CDR1 SGHRS and CDR2 YFSETQ. The DNA for the CDR3 is TGCGCCAGCAGTCCCCCCGGGACAGGGATTACAGATACGCAGTATTTT. The encoded protein is CASSPPGTGITDTQYF.

This chain connects TRBV28 to TRBJ1-2, with D perhaps TRBD1 (5 bases). V shed 6 bases and J shed 4 bases, with 18 bases lying between them. This CDR3 is built from 15 residues. The germline V gene has CDR1 MDHEN and CDR2 SYDVKM. CDR3 protein: CASRPEEGRSYGYTF. In DNA form, the CDR3 reads TGTGCCAGCAGGCCAGAAGAGGGGCGGAGCTATGGCTACACCTTC.

V is TRBV11-3 and J is TRBJ2-5, with D tentatively TRBD2 (6 bases). The assigned J gene may be wrong: the sequence end matches TRBJ2-7 better. The CDR3 totals 15 residues. CDR1 is SGHNT, CDR2 YENEEA, per germline. As DNA, the CDR3 is TGTGCCAGCAGCCCCGGCGGGGCGGGATATCGCGAGCAGTACTTC. Its translation: CASSPGGAGYREQYF.

This clone is a singleton in its sample. The chain combines TRBV6-1 with TRBJ2-7; maybe TRBD1 (6 bases). Germline V gene sequence: CDR1 MNHNS, CDR2 SASEGT. This CDR3 spans 14 amino acids. The V gene lost 6 bases and the J gene lost 1 base, with 13 bases spanning the gap. This CDR3 reads CASSRRQESYEQYF. CDR3 nucleotide sequence: TGTGCCAGCAGCCGAAGACAGGAGTCCTACGAGCAGTACTTC.

The V and J genes are TRBV19 and TRBJ2-7; 8 bases line up with TRBD1. The germline CDR1 and CDR2 sequences are LNHDA and SQIVND (reference sequence). The CDR3 runs 15 residues. V was pared by 5 bases and J by 3 bases, with 9 bases of the junction left unmatched. This CDR3 reads CASSVDRGADYEQYF. CDR3 coding DNA: TGTGCCAGTAGTGTCGACAGGGGCGCCGACTACGAGCAGTACTTC.

This sequence joins TRBV5-6 and TRBJ1-2; 7 bases are a match to TRBD1. V shed 1 base and J 1 base; nucleotides not matched to a gene: 4. This CDR3 has 15 amino acids. From germline, CDR1 is SGHDT and CDR2 YYEEEE. CDR3 DNA sequence: TGTGCCAGCAGCTTGTGGACAGGCGGTAACTATGGCTACACCTTC. It codes for CASSLWTGGNYGYTF.

This chain joins TRBV7-2 and TRBJ2-1, with D maybe TRBD2 (5 bases). Germline lookup yields CDR1 SGHTA and CDR2 FQGNSA. The ends were cut back, 5 bases at V and 3 bases at J, with 11 bases in the middle. CDR3 length: 14 amino acids. CDR3 DNA: TGTGCCAGCAGCCCCAGACGGGGCTACAATGAGCAGTTCTTC. As protein: CASSPRRGYNEQFF.

The chain combines TRBV19 with TRBJ2-1, with D tentatively TRBD1 (6 bases). The CDR3 length is 16 residues. Germline-derived CDR1 and CDR2 are LNHDA and SQIVND (reference sequence). V gave up 3 bases and J gave up 11 bases, with 23 bases separating them. In DNA, the CDR3 is TGTGCCAGTAGTATTATCCGTCCGACAGGTTCGTCGAAGCAGTTCTTC. Encoded protein: CASSIIRPTGSSKQFF.

The J gene is TRBJ2-7, the V gene TRBV14, with D unclear. CDR3 length: 14 amino acids. With 4 bases removed from V and 2 bases from J, the gap between germline ends came to 12 bases. Germline CDR1 is SGHDN and CDR2 is FVKESK. The CDR3 region has the DNA TGTGCCAGCAGCCCGTCTCCCACTACCTACGAGCAGTACTTC. It codes for CASSPSPTTYEQYF.

The chain couples TRBV7-9 to TRBJ2-7, with 8 nucleotides matching TRBD1. This CDR3 has 15 residues. The V segment lost 6 bases and the J segment 3 bases; nucleotides outside the gene matches: 10. Germline values: CDR1 SEHNR, CDR2 FQNEAQ (reference sequence). The CDR3 DNA is TGTGCCAGCAGTGCGGACAGGGCCTCGTACTACGAGCAGTACTTC. Protein product: CASSADRASYYEQYF.

V is TRBV7-9 and J is TRBJ2-1; 12 bases are a match to TRBD2. This CDR3 region has 17 residues. Trimming cost V 5 bases and J 7 bases; bases outside gene matches: 12. The V gene's germline CDR1 is SEHNR and CDR2 FQNEAQ (reference sequence). CDR3 nucleotides: TGTGCCAGCAGCCCCCGACTAGCGGGAGTTCTAGGTAATGAGCAGTTCTTC. Translation: CASSPRLAGVLGNEQFF.

The chain uses TRBV5-4 and TRBJ2-5; D is undetermined. The length of the CDR3 is 13 residues. The germline V gene encodes CDR1 SGHNT and CDR2 YYREEE (reference sequence). Trimming removed 1 base at V and 0 bases at J, with 4 bases between. CDR3 in DNA: TGTGCCAGCAGCTTGACGGACCAAGAGACCCAGTACTTC. It translates to CASSLTDQETQYF.

The gene calls are TRBV30 and TRBJ2-3; no clear D. The length of the CDR3 is 12 residues. Germline CDR1 is GTSNPN and CDR2 is SVGIG (reference sequence). V dropped 0 bases and J dropped 11 bases, with 12 bases sitting between them. The CDR3 region is CAWSVLRLGQYF. The CDR3 DNA sequence: TGTGCCTGGAGTGTACTACGGCTAGGGCAGTATTTT.

The V gene is TRBV29-1, the J gene TRBJ2-1; D not resolved. The CDR3 spans 10 residues. Germline V gene sequence: CDR1 SQVTM, CDR2 ANQGSEA. Trimming pared 6 bases from V and 12 bases from J, leaving 12 bases between. The CDR3 spells CSVEPVLQFF. CDR3 in DNA: TGCAGCGTGGAGCCCGTGTTGCAGTTCTTC.